The present entry profiles one T cell receptor beta chain with its context. These data are taken from a study of shared clonotypes between healthy human individuals. Produced via immunoSEQ multiplex PCR; TCRdb's table is partial and in-frame only. The repertoire holds roughly 2 million clones, 90% to 96% seen once, with approximately 0.13% in the top ten. This sequence was found in a man between 18 and 29 years old in good health. Sample: naive CD4+ T cells sorted from blood. The subset is: CD45RA+ positively selected.

The CDR3 nucleotides are TGTGCCAGCTCACCCCCCGGGACAAAGAATTCACCCCTCCACTTT. This translates into CASSPPGTKNSPLHF. The chain uses TRBV18 and TRBJ1-6; D possibly corresponds to TRBD1 (6 bases). V was pared by 3 bases and J by 7 bases, with 13 bases between. Germline values: CDR1 KGHSH, CDR2 LQKENI. CDR3 length: 15 amino acids.